The next 18 T cell receptor beta chains were all read from a single sample in a study of shared clonotypes between healthy human individuals. Profiled with immunoSEQ multiplex PCR; TCRdb holds only in-frame clones, not every one. The sample has around 500,000 clones; about four fifths are singletons. Sequenced sample: PBMCs. Every receptor here comes from a woman aged 35 to 49 in good health. Some clones in this sample may be carry-over from other donors' samples.

In this sample, this clone turned up a few times. The chain links TRBV18 to TRBJ2-1; no definite D call. Germline V gene sequence: CDR1 KGHSH, CDR2 LQKENI. Trimming removed 3 bases at V and 0 bases at J, with 9 bases between. The CDR3 runs 15 residues. The CDR3 DNA reads as TGTGCCAGCTCACCTAGTGATAGCTCCTACAATGAGCAGTTCTTC. Its translation is CASSPSDSSYNEQFF.

This chain links TRBV6-4 with TRBJ2-2, with a tentative D call TRBD2 (6 bases). Germline CDR1 and CDR2: MRHNA and SNTAGT. CDR3 length: 15 amino acids. Trimming removed 6 bases at V and 4 bases at J, with 15 bases between. The CDR3 DNA reads TGTGCCAGCAGGGGGGGAGCCTTCGGCACCGGGGAGCTGTTTTTT. This encodes CASRGGAFGTGELFF.

In the case of this clone: The sample has other DNA sequences that encode this CDR3 too. CDR3 coding DNA: TGCGCCAGCAGCTTGATGGGAGGCGGAGAGACCCAGTACTTC. Residues: CASSLMGGGETQYF. The V and J genes are TRBV5-1 and TRBJ2-5, with D possibly being TRBD2 (6 bases). The germline CDR1 and CDR2 sequences are SGHRS and YFSETQ. Trimming took 1 base from V and 4 from J, leaving 11 bases between them. This CDR3 is built from 14 residues.

The rearrangement uses TRBV5-1 and TRBJ2-3, with 13 nucleotides matching TRBD2. Germline CDR1 SGHRS, CDR2 YFSETQ. V trimming: 4 bases; J trimming: 2 bases; junction bases outside the gene matches: 4. This CDR3 is 16 amino acids long. The CDR3 loop is CASSPGTSGTTDTQYF. The CDR3 DNA is TGCGCCAGCAGCCCGGGGACTAGCGGGACCACAGATACGCAGTATTTT.

The chain combines TRBV18 with TRBJ2-1, with 8 bases matching TRBD2. This CDR3 has 15 amino acids. The J segment lost 5 bases and the V segment lost 3 bases, leaving 6 bases of the junction unmatched. CDR1 and CDR2 (germline): KGHSH, LQKENI. For the CDR3, the DNA is TGTGCCAGCTCACCCAAGACTAGCGAAAACAATGAGCAGTTCTTC. This gives the protein CASSPKTSENNEQFF.

The chain links TRBV7-8 to TRBJ2-5; 9 positions agree with TRBD2. With V trimmed by 11 bases and J by 3 bases, 4 bases remained unmatched. There are 12 residues in the CDR3. Germline V lookup: CDR1 SGHVS, CDR2 FQNEAQ. For the CDR3, the DNA is TGTGCCGTTAGGACTAGCGAAGAGACCCAGTACTTC. It encodes CAVRTSEETQYF.

The J gene is TRBJ1-1, the V gene TRBV6-7, with D hard to call. TRBV6-7 is an ORF; its function is uncertain. V shed 7 bases and J shed 5 bases, with 17 bases lying between them. The CDR3 contains 14 residues. CDR3 sequence: CASTRVPPETEAFF. CDR3 in DNA: TGTGCCAGCACCCGCGTTCCGCCTGAGACTGAAGCTTTCTTT.

This chain uses TRBV15 with TRBJ1-1; TRBD1 matches 10 bases. There are 15 residues in the CDR3. V shed 2 bases and J 5 bases; nucleotides not matched to a gene: 5. CDR1 and CDR2 from the germline V gene are LNHNV and YYDKDF (reference sequence). CDR3 sequence: CATSRKTGGYTEAFF. CDR3 sequence (DNA): TGTGCCACCAGCAGAAAGACAGGGGGCTATACTGAAGCTTTCTTT.

This chain joins TRBV7-9 and TRBJ2-3; TRBD2 agrees at 8 bases. The CDR3 runs 16 residues. Germline values: CDR1 SEHNR, CDR2 FQNEAQ (reference sequence). V was pared by 5 bases and J by 0 bases, with 7 bases of the junction left unmatched. Here the CDR3 DNA reads TGTGCCAGCAGCCCCCCCGGGACTAGGAGCACAGATACGCAGTATTTT. Translating gives CASSPPGTRSTDTQYF.

Comment on this clone: The sample has other DNA sequences that encode this CDR3 too. The V call is TRBV15, the J call TRBJ2-5; D remains ambiguous. The length of the CDR3 is 13 residues. CDR1 is LNHNV, CDR2 YYDKDF, per germline (reference sequence). V lost 0 bases, J lost 3 bases, and 5 bases lay in between. The CDR3 loop is CATSRDREETQYF. CDR3 bases: TGTGCCACCAGCAGAGACCGAGAAGAGACCCAGTACTTC.

The genes are TRBV7-9 and TRBJ2-7; 8 bases are a match to TRBD2. Germline CDR1 SEHNR, CDR2 FQNEAQ (reference sequence). Unmatched junction bases numbered 4, after V lost 0 bases and J lost 3 bases. The CDR3 spans 15 residues. CDR3 DNA: TGTGCCAGCAGCTTAGCCGGCGGGAGGAACTACGAGCAGTACTTC. This codes for CASSLAGGRNYEQYF.

Concerning this clone itself: Other DNA sequences in this specimen translate into the identical CDR3. The V gene is TRBV4-1, the J gene TRBJ2-3, with 11 bases fitting TRBD2. Germline assignment: CDR1 MGHRA and CDR2 YSYEKL. The CDR3 is 14 residues long. The ends lost 4 bases at V and 3 bases at J; junction bases unmatched: 0. Written as DNA, the CDR3 is TGCGCCAGCAGCCCTAGCGGGAGGACAGATACGCAGTATTTT. This encodes CASSPSGRTDTQYF.

The V gene is TRBV5-1, the J gene TRBJ2-1; the match to TRBD2 covers 11 bases. CDR3 size: 17 residues. CDR1 is SGHRS, CDR2 YFSETQ, per germline. The V and J ends lost 3 bases and 0 bases, in that order; junction bases with no gene match: 5. The CDR3 here is CASSSSTSGDSYNEQFF. The CDR3 coding sequence is TGCGCCAGCAGCTCGTCGACTAGCGGGGACTCCTACAATGAGCAGTTCTTC.

V is TRBV7-3 and J is TRBJ2-5; 8 nucleotides line up with TRBD1. The CDR3 is made up of 13 amino acids. With 4 bases clipped from V and 7 bases from J, the junction kept 5 bases outside the gene matches. CDR1 is SGHTA and CDR2 is FQGTGA in the germline V gene. CDR3 nucleotide sequence: TGTGCCAGCAGCTATGGACAGGGAGGGACCCAGTACTTC. Protein sequence: CASSYGQGGTQYF.

This clone was found many times. This chain connects TRBV11-2 to TRBJ2-1; TRBD2 agrees at 8 bases. The germline gives CDR1 SGHAT, CDR2 FQNNGV. This CDR3 is 15 amino acids long. V trimming: 5 bases; J trimming: 7 bases; junction bases outside the gene matches: 10. The CDR3 spells CASSPLGGRSNEQFF. Here the CDR3 DNA reads TGTGCCAGCAGCCCGCTGGGCGGGAGGTCTAATGAGCAGTTCTTC.

The sample holds one count of this clone. The gene calls are TRBV7-2 and TRBJ2-7, with no clear D. Trimming pared 3 bases from V and 2 bases from J, leaving 5 bases between. Germline-derived CDR1 and CDR2 are SGHTA and FQGNSA. CDR3 length: 12 amino acids. This CDR3 reads CASSLQTYEQYF. CDR3 nucleotide sequence: TGTGCCAGCAGCTTGCAGACCTACGAGCAGTACTTC.

On this clone itself: Since a far larger clone is one base different, this is likely a read error. The chain links TRBV7-3 to TRBJ1-3; possible D gene TRBD1, 6 bases. The germline V gene encodes CDR1 SGHTA and CDR2 FQGTGA. The germline V and J ends were trimmed by 0 bases and 3 bases, with 18 bases remaining between them. The CDR3 length is 18 residues. In nucleotides, the CDR3 is TGTGCCAGCAGCTTAACGTTAAGGCAGGGGACTTGTGGAAACACCATATATTTT. This translates into CASSLTLRQGTCGNTIYF.

Only one count was recorded for this clone. V is TRBV6-4 and J is TRBJ2-7; possibly TRBD1 for D (6 bases). Trimming left V 0 bases short and J 1 base short, with 16 bases between. The CDR3 sequence is 17 residues long. Germline loops: CDR1 MRHNA, CDR2 SNTAGT. The DNA for the CDR3 is TGTGCCAGCAGTGACTCGTTAGTAACAGGGTGGTCCTACGAGCAGTACTTC. It yields the protein CASSDSLVTGWSYEQYF.